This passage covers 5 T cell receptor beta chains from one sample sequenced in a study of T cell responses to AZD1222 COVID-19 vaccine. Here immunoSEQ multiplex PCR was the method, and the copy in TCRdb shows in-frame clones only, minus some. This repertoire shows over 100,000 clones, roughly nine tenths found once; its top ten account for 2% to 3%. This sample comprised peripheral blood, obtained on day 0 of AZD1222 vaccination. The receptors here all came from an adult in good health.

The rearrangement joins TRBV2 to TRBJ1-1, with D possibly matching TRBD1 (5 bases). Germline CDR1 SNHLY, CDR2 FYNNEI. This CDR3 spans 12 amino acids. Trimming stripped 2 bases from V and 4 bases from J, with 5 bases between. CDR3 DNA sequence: TGTGCCAGCAGTGAACAGGGCACTGAAGCTTTCTTT. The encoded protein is CASSEQGTEAFF.

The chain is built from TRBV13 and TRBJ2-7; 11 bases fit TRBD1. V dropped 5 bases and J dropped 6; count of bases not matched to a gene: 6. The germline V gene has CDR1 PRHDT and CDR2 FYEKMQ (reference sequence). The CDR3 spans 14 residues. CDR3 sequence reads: CASSPRTGGPEQYF. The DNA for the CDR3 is TGTGCCAGCAGCCCCCGGACAGGGGGCCCCGAGCAGTACTTC.

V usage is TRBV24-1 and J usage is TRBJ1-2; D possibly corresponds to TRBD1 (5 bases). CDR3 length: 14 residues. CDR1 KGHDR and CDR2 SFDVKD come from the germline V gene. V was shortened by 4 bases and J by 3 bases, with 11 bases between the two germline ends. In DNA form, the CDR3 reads TGTGCCACCAGTGAGGGGACCGCGCACTATGGCTACACCTTC. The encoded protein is CATSEGTAHYGYTF.

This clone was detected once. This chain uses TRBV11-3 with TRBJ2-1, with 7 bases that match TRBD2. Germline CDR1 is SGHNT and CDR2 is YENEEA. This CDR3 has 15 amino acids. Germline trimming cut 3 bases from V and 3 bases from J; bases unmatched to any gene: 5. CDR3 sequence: CASSFGGSYYNEQFF. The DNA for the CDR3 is TGTGCCAGCAGCTTCGGCGGGAGCTACTACAATGAGCAGTTCTTC. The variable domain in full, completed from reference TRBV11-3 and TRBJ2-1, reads EAGVVQSPRYKIIEKKQPVAFWCNPISGHNTLYWYLQNLGQGPELLIRYENEEAVDDSQLPKDRFSAERLKGVDSTLKIQPAELGDSAVYLCASSFGGSYYNEQFFGPGTRLTVL.

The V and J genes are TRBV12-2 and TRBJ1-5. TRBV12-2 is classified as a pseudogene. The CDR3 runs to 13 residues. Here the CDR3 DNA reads TGTGCAAGTCGCTTTGGGGGCAATCAGCCCCAGCATTTT. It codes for CASRFGGNQPQHF.